This T cell receptor beta chain was recorded in a study of T cell responses to AZD1222 COVID-19 vaccine. Study observations and caveats: After two AZD1222 doses, spike-specific TCR breadth and depth rose versus day 0.

Germline loops: CDR1 LNHNV, CDR2 YYDKDF (reference sequence). V gave up 1 base and J gave up 2 bases, with 11 bases separating them. The CDR3 consists of 16 residues. Repertoires were generated with immunoSEQ multiplex PCR, while TCRdb's copy carries only in-frame clones and drops some. The sample includes about 95,000 clones, approximately 91% seen only once; the top ten take around 3.5%. This clone has just one count. Its antigen is still unknown. The TCR originated in an adult in good health. The source was peripheral blood, collected on day 0 of AZD1222 vaccination. The rearrangement uses TRBV15 and TRBJ2-2; the D gene could be TRBD1 or TRBD2 (6 bases each). CDR3 nucleotides: TGTGCCACCAGCAGAGGGGGGGCCGGAAACACCGGGGAGCTGTTTTTT. It codes for CATSRGGAGNTGELFF.